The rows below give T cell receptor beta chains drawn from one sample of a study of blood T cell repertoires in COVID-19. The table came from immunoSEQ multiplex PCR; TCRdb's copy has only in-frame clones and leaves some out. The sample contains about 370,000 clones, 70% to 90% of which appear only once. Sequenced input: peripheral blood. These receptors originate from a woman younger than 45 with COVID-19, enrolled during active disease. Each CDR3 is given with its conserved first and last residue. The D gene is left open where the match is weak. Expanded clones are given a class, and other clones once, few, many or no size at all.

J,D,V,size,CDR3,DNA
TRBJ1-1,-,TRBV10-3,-,CAISERGGAMNTEAFF,TGTGCCATCAGTGAGCGAGGGGGGGCCATGAACACTGAAGCTTTCTTT
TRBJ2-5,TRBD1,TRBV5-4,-,CASSPDRGRGETQYF,TGTGCCAGCAGCCCGGACAGGGGGCGAGGGGAGACCCAGTACTTC
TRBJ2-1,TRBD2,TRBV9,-,CASSVGGRGINEQFF,TGTGCCAGCAGCGTAGGCGGGAGAGGTATCAATGAGCAGTTCTTC
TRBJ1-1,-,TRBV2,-,CASSEELGRTLNTEAFF,TGTGCCAGCAGTGAAGAGCTAGGCAGGACTTTGAACACTGAAGCTTTCTTT
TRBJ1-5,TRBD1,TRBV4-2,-,CASSPTDHRGGVGGNQPQHF,TGTGCCAGCAGCCCAACCGATCACAGGGGCGGGGTGGGTGGCAATCAGCCCCAGCATTTT
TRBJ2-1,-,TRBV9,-,CASSVDPGHAAQFF,TGTGCCAGCAGCGTAGATCCTGGCCATGCGGCGCAGTTCTTC
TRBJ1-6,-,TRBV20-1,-,CSASPGGDNSPLHF,TGCAGTGCTAGTCCGGGAGGAGATAATTCACCCCTCCACTTT
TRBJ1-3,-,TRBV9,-,CASSVKEQVSGNTIYF,TGTGCCAGCAGCGTGAAGGAACAGGTCTCTGGAAACACCATATATTTT
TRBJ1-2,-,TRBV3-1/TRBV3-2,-,CASSQRANYGYTF,TGTGCCAGCAGCCAGCGTGCTAACTATGGCTACACCTTC
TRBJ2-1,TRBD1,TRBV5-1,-,CASSETTGSYNEQFF,TGCGCCAGCAGCGAAACGACAGGGTCCTACAATGAGCAGTTCTTC
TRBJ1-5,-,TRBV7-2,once,CASTWALSNQPQHF,TGTGCCAGCACCTGGGCCCTAAGCAATCAGCCCCAGCATTTT
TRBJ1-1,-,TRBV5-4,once,CASSLSVNTEAFF,TGTGCCAGCAGCTTGTCGGTGAACACTGAAGCTTTCTTT
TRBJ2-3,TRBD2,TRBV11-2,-,CASSFGGTSDTDTQYF,TGTGCCAGCAGCTTCGGCGGGACTAGCGACACAGATACGCAGTATTTT
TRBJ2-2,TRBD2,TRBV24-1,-,CATSDPSGSAGELFF,TGTGCCACCAGTGACCCTAGCGGGAGCGCCGGGGAGCTGTTTTTT
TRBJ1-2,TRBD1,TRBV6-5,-,CASRRGRGGYTF,TGTGCCAGCAGGAGGGGGCGGGGTGGCTACACCTTC
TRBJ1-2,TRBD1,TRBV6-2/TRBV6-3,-,CASSYTQTGVRYGYTF,TGTGCCAGCAGTTACACCCAGACAGGGGTTCGCTATGGCTACACCTTC
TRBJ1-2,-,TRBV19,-,CASSTGEGYGYTF,TGTGCCAGTAGTACAGGGGAAGGCTATGGCTACACCTTC
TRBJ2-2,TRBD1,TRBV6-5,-,CASSTGGVGTGELFF,TGTGCCAGCAGTACAGGGGGCGTCGGCACCGGGGAGCTGTTTTTT
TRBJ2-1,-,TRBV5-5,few,CASSLRVEQFF,TGTGCCAGCAGCTTGCGGGTTGAGCAGTTCTTC
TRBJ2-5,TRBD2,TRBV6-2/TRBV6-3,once,CASSLGGFQETQYF,TGTGCCAGCAGTCTCGGGGGGTTCCAAGAGACCCAGTACTTC
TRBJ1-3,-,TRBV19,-,CASSIRLMVGTNGPGNTIYF,TGTGCCAGTAGTATAAGATTGATGGTCGGGACAAACGGCCCTGGAAACACCATATATTTT
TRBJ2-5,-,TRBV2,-,CASSEPTGRGVGQGIWETQYF,TGTGCCAGCAGTGAGCCTACGGGACGGGGTGTCGGGCAGGGGATTTGGGAGACCCAGTACTTC
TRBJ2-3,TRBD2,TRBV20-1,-,CSASRGLAGTGADTQYF,TGCAGTGCTAGTAGGGGACTAGCGGGAACGGGGGCAGATACGCAGTATTTT
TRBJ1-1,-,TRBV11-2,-,CASTLTGMNTEAFF,TGTGCCAGCACTTTGACAGGCATGAACACTGAAGCTTTCTTT
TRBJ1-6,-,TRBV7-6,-,CASSLGVTSGSPLHF,TGTGCCAGCAGCTTAGGAGTGACTTCGGGTTCACCCCTCCACTTT
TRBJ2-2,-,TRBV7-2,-,CASSLALGGTGELFF,TGTGCCAGCAGCTTAGCATTAGGGGGCACCGGGGAGCTGTTTTTT
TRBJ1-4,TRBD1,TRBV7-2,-,CASSLLAGGEKLFF,TGTGCCAGCAGCTTACTGGCAGGGGGCGAAAAACTGTTTTTT
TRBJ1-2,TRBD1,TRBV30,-,CAWSVQGESYTF,TGTGCCTGGAGTGTACAGGGGGAAAGCTACACCTTC
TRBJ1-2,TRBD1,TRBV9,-,CASSLTPQGQGNYGYTF,TGTGCCAGCAGCCTTACCCCCCAGGGACAGGGCAACTATGGCTACACCTTC
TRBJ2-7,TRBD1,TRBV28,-,CASSLGQGEYEQYF,TGTGCCAGCAGTTTAGGACAGGGAGAGTACGAGCAGTACTTC
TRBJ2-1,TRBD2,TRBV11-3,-,CASSPLKLAGGVDEQFF,TGTGCCAGCAGCCCACTGAAACTAGCGGGGGGAGTGGATGAGCAGTTCTTC
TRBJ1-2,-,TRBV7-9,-,CARGLEEGYTF,TGTGCCAGGGGACTTGAAGAGGGCTACACCTTC
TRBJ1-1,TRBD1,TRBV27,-,CASSSGQGNTEAFF,TGTGCCAGCAGTTCGGGACAGGGAAACACTGAAGCTTTCTTT
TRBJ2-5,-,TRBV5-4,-,CASSLSGVETQYF,TGTGCCAGCAGCTTATCGGGTGTCGAGACCCAGTACTTC
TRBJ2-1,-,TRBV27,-,CASSSQGSSYNEQFF,TGTGCCAGCAGTTCACAGGGTAGCTCCTACAATGAGCAGTTCTTC
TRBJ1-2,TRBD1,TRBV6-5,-,CASSYAGTGVYGYTF,TGTGCCAGCAGTTACGCCGGGACAGGGGTCTATGGCTACACCTTC
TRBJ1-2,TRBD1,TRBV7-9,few,CASSLIGQGIYGYTF,TGTGCCAGCAGCTTAATTGGACAGGGGATCTATGGCTACACCTTC
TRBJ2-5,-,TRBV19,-,CASSISRTVETQYF,TGTGCCAGTAGTATTTCCCGGACAGTCGAGACCCAGTACTTC
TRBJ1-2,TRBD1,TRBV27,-,CASSSTGVGGYTF,TGTGCCAGCAGTTCTACAGGGGTGGGAGGCTACACCTTC
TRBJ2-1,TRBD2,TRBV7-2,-,CASSLGAPGLAGSNEQFF,TGTGCCAGCAGCTTAGGGGCCCCGGGACTAGCGGGGAGCAATGAGCAGTTCTTC
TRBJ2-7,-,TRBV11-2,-,CASSFTLGQGSYEQYF,TGTGCCAGCAGCTTCACCCTGGGGCAGGGCTCCTACGAGCAGTACTTC
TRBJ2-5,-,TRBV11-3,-,CASSSPLSPRETQYF,TGTGCCAGCAGCTCTCCCCTCTCACCCAGAGAGACCCAGTACTTC
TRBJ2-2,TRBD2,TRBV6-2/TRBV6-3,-,CASSYVTSGGDVTGELFF,TGTGCCAGCAGTTACGTGACTAGCGGGGGGGATGTCACCGGGGAGCTGTTTTTT
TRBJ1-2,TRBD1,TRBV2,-,CASGGPGTGNRGYTF,TGTGCCAGCGGAGGTCCCGGGACAGGGAACCGTGGCTACACCTTC
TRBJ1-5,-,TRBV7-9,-,CASSGGGESNQPQHF,TGTGCCAGCAGTGGTGGGGGGGAAAGCAATCAGCCCCAGCATTTT
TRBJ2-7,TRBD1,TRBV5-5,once,CASSTLWGQGYEQYF,TGTGCCAGCAGCACACTCTGGGGACAGGGGTACGAGCAGTACTTC
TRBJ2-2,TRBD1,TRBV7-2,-,CASSLTRDRGRTGELFF,TGTGCCAGCAGCTTAACGCGGGACAGGGGGCGGACCGGGGAGCTGTTTTTT
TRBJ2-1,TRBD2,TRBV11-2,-,CASSLRTSGANEQFF,TGTGCCAGCAGCTTACGAACTAGCGGAGCTAATGAGCAGTTCTTC
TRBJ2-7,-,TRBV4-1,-,CASSQENRGSYYEQYF,TGCGCCAGCAGCCAAGAGAACCGGGGTAGTTACTACGAGCAGTACTTC
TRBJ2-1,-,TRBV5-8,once,CASSLAGGNEQFF,TGTGCCAGCAGCTTGGCAGGAGGCAATGAGCAGTTCTTC
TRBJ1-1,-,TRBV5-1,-,CASSFKGGGTEAFF,TGCGCCAGCAGCTTTAAAGGAGGTGGCACTGAAGCTTTCTTT
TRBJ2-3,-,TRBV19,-,CASRREDRGLNTQYF,TGTGCCAGTAGGCGGGAGGACAGGGGCCTCAATACGCAGTATTTT
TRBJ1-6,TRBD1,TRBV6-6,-,CASSYRGTGDNSPLHF,TGTGCCAGCAGTTACCGGGGGACAGGGGATAATTCACCCCTCCACTTT
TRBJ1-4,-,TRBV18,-,CASSPGPATNEKLFF,TGTGCCAGCTCACCGGGGCCTGCAACTAATGAAAAACTGTTTTTT
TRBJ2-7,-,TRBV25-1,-,CASSDGAAGIAYEQYF,TGTGCCAGCAGTGATGGGGCTGCAGGGATCGCCTACGAGCAGTACTTC
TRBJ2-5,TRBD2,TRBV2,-,CASSGLAGAQETQYF,TGTGCCAGCAGTGGACTAGCGGGGGCCCAAGAGACCCAGTACTTC
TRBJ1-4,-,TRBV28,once,CASSFRPAGKLFF,TGTGCCAGCAGTTTCCGCCCGGCGGGAAAACTGTTTTTT
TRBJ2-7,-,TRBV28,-,CASSFLGTGYEQYF,TGTGCCAGCAGTTTTCTTGGAACCGGGTACGAGCAGTACTTC
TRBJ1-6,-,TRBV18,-,CASSPPRSENSPLHF,TGTGCCAGCTCACCACCGAGGTCAGAGAATTCACCCCTCCACTTT